Below are 16 T cell receptor beta chains sequenced from a single sample in a study of vaccination and CD4 T cells after COVID-19. Treatment specified: roughly 10-day PBMC culture with coronavirus spike peptide pools or control peptides (ViraFEST assay). The antigens for these receptors are not known. Sequence data for DNA of cultured CD4+ T cells were generated by the Oncomine TCR Beta short-read assay. TCRdb redid the calling of the PCR reads with MiXCR, one entry per CDR3 protein. Here the sample spans about 13,000 distinct CDR3 sequences, 35% to 55% being singletons. Material: CD4+ T cells from blood, cultured in vitro, obtained before SARS-CoV-2 vaccination. These receptor sequences come from a human donor who had recovered from COVID-19.

The genes are TRBV27 and TRBJ2-3; possible D gene TRBD1, 5 bases. Between the trimmed V and J ends, which lost 2 bases and 1 base, there was a span of 13 bases. Germline CDR1 and CDR2: MNHEY and SMNVEV (reference sequence). The CDR3 spans 16 residues. CDR3 DNA sequence: TGTGCCAGCAGTTTAATGGTCGGACAAGGCACAGATACGCAGTATTTT. This encodes CASSLMVGQGTDTQYF.

This chain uses TRBV5-6 with TRBJ1-5; D is uncertain. CDR3 length equals 14 residues. Per germline, CDR1 SGHDT and CDR2 YYEEEE. Between the trimmed V and J ends, which lost 1 base and 4 bases, there was a span of 9 bases. CDR3 sequence reads: CASSLPGRNQPQHF. The CDR3 DNA follows: TGTGCCAGCAGCTTGCCCGGGAGAAATCAGCCCCAGCATTTT.

This clonotype has a handful of counts. The rearrangement uses TRBV27 and TRBJ2-2; 8 nucleotides agree with TRBD1. This CDR3 comprises 14 residues. CDR1 is MNHEY, CDR2 SMNVEV, per germline (reference sequence). V dropped 7 bases and J dropped 4; count of bases not matched to a gene: 5. The CDR3: CASTWTGTTGELFF. The CDR3 bases are TGTGCCAGCACCTGGACAGGGACCACCGGGGAGCTGTTTTTT.

This clonotype was observed a few times. This chain connects TRBV6-1 to TRBJ1-1; possibly TRBD1 for D (5 bases). Germline-derived CDR1 and CDR2 are MNHNS and SASEGT. CDR3 size: 13 residues. V lost 7 bases and J lost 6, with 15 bases in between. The CDR3 protein is CASKMGGDAEAFF. The CDR3 DNA reads as TGTGCCAGCAAGATGGGGGGGGACGCTGAAGCTTTCTTT.

The rearrangement uses TRBV5-4 and TRBJ2-5; D may be TRBD1 or TRBD2 (5 bases each). CDR3 length equals 15 residues. The V end lost 4 bases, the J end lost 5 bases, and 18 bases lay between the germline ends. Per germline, CDR1 SGHNT and CDR2 YYREEE (reference sequence). The CDR3 spells CASSPRTGRGETQYF. The CDR3, as DNA: TGTGCCAGCAGCCCCAGAACGGGGCGAGGGGAGACCCAGTACTTC.

V and J are TRBV19 and TRBJ1-5, with TRBD1 matching over 8 bases. This CDR3 region has 16 residues. Germline V gives CDR1 LNHDA, CDR2 SQIVND (reference sequence). Unmatched junction bases numbered 8, after V lost 5 bases and J lost 2 bases. The CDR3 protein is CASSERQGMGNQPQHF. CDR3 sequence (DNA): TGTGCCAGTAGTGAACGACAGGGGATGGGCAATCAGCCCCAGCATTTT. Full variable domain (missing parts from reference TRBV19 and TRBJ1-5): DGGITQSPKYLFRKEGQNVTLSCEQNLNHDAMYWYRQDPGQGLRLIYYSQIVNDFQKGDIAEGYSVSREKKESFPLTVTSAQKNPTAFYLCASSERQGMGNQPQHFGDGTRLSIL.

This rearrangement joins TRBV6-2 or TRBV6-3 to TRBJ2-1, with 13 bases fitting TRBD2. The CDR3 has 16 amino acids. V lost 6 bases, J lost 8 bases, and 10 bases stayed unmatched. Germline V lookup: CDR1 MNHEY, CDR2 SVGEGT. The CDR3 is CASRRWTSGGGHEQFF. The CDR3 region has the DNA TGTGCCAGCAGACGTTGGACTAGCGGGGGAGGCCATGAGCAGTTCTTC.

This clonotype was picked up a small number of times. The chain recombines TRBV5-4 with TRBJ2-2; TRBD1 matches 8 bases. Per the germline V gene, CDR1 is SGHNT and CDR2 is YYREEE (reference sequence). The CDR3 totals 15 residues. The V segment lost 1 base and the J segment 8 bases; nucleotides outside the gene matches: 7. CDR3 residues: CASSLPGGSGGELFF. The CDR3, as DNA: TGTGCCAGCAGCTTGCCAGGGGGCAGTGGTGGGGAGCTGTTTTTT.

The V and J genes are TRBV20-1 and TRBJ2-2; 7 bases are shared with TRBD2. This CDR3 spans 14 amino acids. Germline V gives CDR1 DFQATT, CDR2 SNEGSKA (reference sequence). Losses at the gene ends were 4 bases for V and 5 bases for J; bases not matched to a gene: 7. CDR3 residues: CSAKRTRETGELFF. In DNA form, the CDR3 reads TGCAGTGCTAAGAGGACTAGAGAAACCGGGGAGCTGTTTTTT.

The gene calls are TRBV6-2 or TRBV6-3 and TRBJ2-7; possibly TRBD2 for D (6 bases). The CDR3 runs 15 residues. In germline, CDR1 is MNHEY, CDR2 SVGEGT. V was cut by 0 bases and J by 6 bases, with 15 bases left in between. CDR3 amino acids: CASSYSLGRTGEQYF. CDR3 bases: TGTGCCAGCAGTTACTCCCTTGGGAGGACCGGCGAGCAGTACTTC.

The chain recombines TRBV5-4 with TRBJ2-3; D may be TRBD2 (6 bases). The CDR3 extends over 16 amino acids. Germline lookup yields CDR1 SGHNT and CDR2 YYREEE (reference sequence). V was pared by 4 bases and J by 0 bases, with 15 bases between. The CDR3 region is CASSILSGTSTDTQYF. The CDR3 DNA follows: TGTGCCAGCAGCATACTCTCCGGGACTAGCACAGATACGCAGTATTTT.

This clonotype was recorded a few times. The chain has TRBV7-7 and TRBJ2-5; D remains ambiguous. CDR3 length: 13 residues. Trimming pared 1 base from V and 10 bases from J, leaving 13 bases between. Germline V gene sequence: CDR1 SSHAT, CDR2 FNYEAQ (reference sequence). The CDR3 region is CASSLVGFGVQYF. The CDR3 nucleotides are TGTGCCAGCAGCTTAGTGGGTTTCGGAGTCCAGTACTTC. Using reference TRBV7-7 and TRBJ2-5 for the parts outside the CDR3, the full variable domain is GAGVSQSPRYKVTKRGQDVTLRCDPISSHATLYWYQQALGQGPEFLTYFNYEAQPDKSGLPSDRFSAERPEGSISTLTIQRTEQRDSAMYRCASSLVGFGVQYFGPGTRLLVL.

The gene calls are TRBV7-9 and TRBJ1-1; no firm D call. Germline CDR1 is SEHNR and CDR2 is FQNEAQ (reference sequence). The CDR3 is 15 amino acids. The V gene lost 4 bases and the J gene lost 3 bases, with 15 bases spanning the gap. The chain's CDR3 is CASSSLNRLDTEAFF. The CDR3 coding sequence is TGTGCCAGCAGCTCCCTTAACCGACTTGACACTGAAGCTTTCTTT.

V is TRBV7-2 and J is TRBJ2-7, with D perhaps TRBD1 (5 bases). The CDR3 totals 14 residues. With 1 base removed from V and 2 bases from J, the gap between germline ends came to 9 bases. In germline, CDR1 is SGHTA, CDR2 FQGNSA. The CDR3 DNA reads as TGTGCCAGCAGCTTAGATCTGGGGCCCTACGAGCAGTACTTC. Its translation: CASSLDLGPYEQYF. Combining the CDR3 with reference TRBV7-2 and TRBJ2-7 gives the whole variable domain GAGVSQSPSNKVTEKGKDVELRCDPISGHTALYWYRQSLGQGLEFLIYFQGNSAPDKSGLPSDRFSAERTGGSVSTLTIQRTQQEDSAVYLCASSLDLGPYEQYFGPGTRLTVT.

The chain combines TRBV7-9 with TRBJ1-1; D is unclear. V lost 0 bases to trimming and J lost 4 bases, with 9 bases between them. This CDR3 has 14 residues. Germline V gene data show CDR1 as SEHNR and CDR2 as FQNEAQ (reference sequence). This CDR3 reads CASSLALIGTEAFF. The DNA of the CDR3 is TGTGCCAGCAGCTTAGCGCTCATAGGCACTGAAGCTTTCTTT. Based on the CDR3 plus reference TRBV7-9 and TRBJ1-1, the full variable domain is DTGVSQNPRHKITKRGQNVTFRCDPISEHNRLYWYRQTLGQGPEFLTYFQNEAQLEKSRLLSDRFSAERPKGSFSTLEIQRTEQGDSAMYLCASSLALIGTEAFFGQGTRLTVV.

V and J are TRBV19 and TRBJ1-2; D remains ambiguous. CDR3 length equals 13 residues. The germline V and J ends were trimmed by 5 bases and 3 bases, with 10 bases remaining between them. Germline values: CDR1 LNHDA, CDR2 SQIVND (reference sequence). The CDR3 coding sequence is TGTGCCAGTAGTCTTAGGACTTACTATGGCTACACCTTC. Translation gives CASSLRTYYGYTF.